The 9 T cell receptor beta chains reported below all come from one sample, sequenced in a study of identical twins. TCRdb independently ran MiXCR on the 5' RACE reads; one entry per CDR3 protein. In the table there are under 900,000 distinct CDR3 sequences, about 18% of which are singletons. This sample was shared with a second study, whose subject was T cells expressing NK-cell markers.

Sequencing was carried out using PBMCs. These receptors all come from a woman aged 18-30 years in good health.

This clonotype was counted a few times. The rearrangement links TRBV11-2 to TRBJ2-2; D may be TRBD2 (5 bases). From germline, CDR1 is SGHAT and CDR2 FQNNGV. The CDR3 length is 18 residues. Trimming shortened V by 1 base and J by 6 bases, and 21 bases separated the two germline ends. CDR3 sequence (DNA): TGTGCCAGCAGCTTAGTTCTACTAGTGCTGGCTAGACCCGGGGAGCTGTTTTTT. Protein sequence: CASSLVLLVLARPGELFF. The variable domain in full, completed from reference TRBV11-2 and TRBJ2-2, reads EAGVAQSPRYKIIEKRQSVAFWCNPISGHATLYWYQQILGQGPKLLIQFQNNGVVDDSQLPKDRFSAERLKGVDSTLKIQPAKLEDSAVYLCASSLVLLVLARPGELFFGEGSRLTVL.

This clonotype was seen more than once but under ten times. V gene TRBV7-9 combines with J gene TRBJ1-2, with D unclear. CDR1 is SEHNR, CDR2 FQNEAQ, per germline (reference sequence). The CDR3 extends over 12 amino acids. Deletions cut 1 base from V and 8 bases from J, with 8 bases between. CDR3 DNA: TGTGCCAGCAGCTTAGAGGTGGTGGGCTACACCTTC. Amino acids: CASSLEVVGYTF.

This clonotype was picked up a small number of times. The V call is TRBV9, the J call TRBJ2-1; D not certain. V gave up 1 base and J gave up 7 bases, with 6 bases separating them. The CDR3 consists of 12 residues. The germline V gene encodes CDR1 SGDLS and CDR2 YYNGEE. For the CDR3, the DNA is TGTGCCAGCAGCGTACTAGGGAATGAGCAGTTCTTC. It encodes CASSVLGNEQFF. The full variable domain, its missing parts supplied by reference TRBV9 and TRBJ2-1, is DSGVTQTPKHLITATGQRVTLRCSPRSGDLSVYWYQQSLDQGLQFLIQYYNGEERAKGNILERFSAQQFPDLHSELNLSSLELGDSALYFCASSVLGNEQFFGPGTRLTVL.

The gene calls are TRBV12-3 or TRBV12-4 and TRBJ1-6, with D tentatively TRBD1 (5 bases). V was clipped by 3 bases and J by 6 bases, with 9 bases between them. The CDR3 has 14 residues. The CDR3 region is CASSFLQANSPLHF. For the CDR3, the DNA is TGTGCCAGCAGTTTTCTACAGGCTAATTCACCCCTCCACTTT.

This clonotype came up a few times. The rearrangement joins TRBV27 to TRBJ2-7; D might be TRBD1 (7 bases). The V end was cut by 0 bases, the J end by 1 base, with 10 bases between. This CDR3 has 15 amino acids. The germline gives CDR1 MNHEY, CDR2 SMNVEV (reference sequence). The CDR3 spells CASSLSQGRSYEQYF. The CDR3 DNA sequence: TGTGCCAGCAGTTTATCACAGGGGAGGTCCTACGAGCAGTACTTC.

CDR3 nucleotide sequence: TGCAGTGCTAGAGATCCAGGACCCGGCTACACCTTC. It yields the protein CSARDPGPGYTF. This chain links TRBV20-1 with TRBJ1-2; D ambiguous. Germline V lookup: CDR1 DFQATT, CDR2 SNEGSKA (reference sequence). This CDR3 comprises 12 residues. Trimming removed 0 bases from V and 8 bases from J, with 10 bases in between.

To note about this clonotype: Relative to the germline gene, one junction end is altered; a read error may explain this. This chain connects TRBV15 to TRBJ2-7, with a possible D match to TRBD1 (5 bases). Germline V gives CDR1 LNHNV, CDR2 YYDKDF (reference sequence). The CDR3 has 12 amino acids. CDR3 nucleotides: TGTGCCACCAGCGGAGACAGTTACGAGCAGTACTTC. It yields the protein CATSGDSYEQYF.

This clonotype was detected many times. The gene calls are TRBV12-3 or TRBV12-4 and TRBJ1-1, with D hard to call. The CDR3 has 14 residues. V lost 2 bases and J lost 1, with 8 bases in between. This CDR3 is CASSLLLGNTEAFF. The CDR3, as DNA: TGTGCCAGCAGTTTACTCTTGGGGAACACTGAAGCTTTCTTT.

The rearrangement joins TRBV11-1 to TRBJ2-6, with 7 bases lining up with TRBD1. The CDR3 covers 19 residues. J was trimmed by 0 bases and V by 5 bases; bases with no gene match: 13. Germline loops: CDR1 SGHAT, CDR2 FQDESV (reference sequence). DNA for the CDR3: TGTGCCAGCAGCCCTACCCTAGGGACAGCTTCCTCTGGGGCCAACGTCCTGACTTTC. Protein sequence: CASSPTLGTASSGANVLTF.